The 3 T cell receptor beta chains below all came from one sample that was sequenced in a study of cytomegalovirus exposure and HLA in healthy donors (dated by TCRdb to 2017 to 2019). Receptor amplification or capture employed the immunoSEQ multiplex PCR assay. TCRdb provides this immuneACCESS table in a form limited to in-frame rearrangements. Some clones are lacking; in checked studies, under half of them reflect an unresolved V gene, and why the rest are absent is not known. The sample includes approximately 98,000 clones, with approximately 85% observed a single time. Around 2.7% of the sample lies in the top ten. Source material: PBMCs. The receptors were sampled from a woman between 18 and 29 years old in good health and CMV-seronegative.

V gene TRBV7-6 combines with J gene TRBJ1-3, with 8 nucleotides matching TRBD1. The CDR3 is 15 residues long. Germline-derived CDR1 and CDR2 are SGHVS and FNYEAQ. V lost 5 bases, J lost 2 bases, and 5 bases stayed unmatched. CDR3 DNA sequence: TGTGCCAGCAGCCCCGGACAGGGAGCTGGAAACACCATATATTTT. It is translated as CASSPGQGAGNTIYF.

V gene TRBV5-6 combines with J gene TRBJ2-2; 7 bases fit TRBD1. V lost 1 base and J lost 4; bases outside the gene matches: 7. The CDR3 is made up of 16 amino acids. Germline V gives CDR1 SGHDT, CDR2 YYEEEE. CDR3 sequence (DNA): TGTGCCAGCAGCTTGTCGGTGACAGGGATCACCGGGGAGCTGTTTTTT. This codes for CASSLSVTGITGELFF.

This chain links TRBV9 with TRBJ2-7, with a weak D call TRBD2 (5 bases). The CDR3 length is 14 residues. Trimming left V 3 bases short and J 4 bases short, with 14 bases between. The germline gives CDR1 SGDLS, CDR2 YYNGEE. This CDR3 reads CASSDRTDFYEQYF. CDR3 nucleotides: TGTGCCAGCAGCGATCGGACGGACTTTTACGAGCAGTACTTC. The whole variable domain, filled in from reference TRBV9 and TRBJ2-7, reads DSGVTQTPKHLITATGQRVTLRCSPRSGDLSVYWYQQSLDQGLQFLIQYYNGEERAKGNILERFSAQQFPDLHSELNLSSLELGDSALYFCASSDRTDFYEQYFGPGTRLTVT.